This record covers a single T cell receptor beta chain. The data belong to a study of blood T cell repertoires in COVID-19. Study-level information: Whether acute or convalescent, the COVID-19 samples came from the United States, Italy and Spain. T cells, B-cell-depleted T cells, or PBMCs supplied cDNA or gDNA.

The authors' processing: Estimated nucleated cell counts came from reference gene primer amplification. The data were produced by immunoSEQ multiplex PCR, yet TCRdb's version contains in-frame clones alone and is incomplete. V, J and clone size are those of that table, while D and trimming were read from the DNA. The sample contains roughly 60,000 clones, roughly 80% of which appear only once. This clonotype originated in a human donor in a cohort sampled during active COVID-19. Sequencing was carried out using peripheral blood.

The CDR3 reads CASSPRVDRGLDTEAFF. CDR3 coding DNA: TGTGCCAGCAGCCCCAGAGTGGACAGGGGGTTGGACACTGAAGCTTTCTTT. The rearrangement uses TRBV5-4 and TRBJ1-1; 10 bases agree with TRBD1. V trimming: 4 bases; J trimming: 3 bases; junction bases outside the gene matches: 12. In germline, CDR1 is SGHNT, CDR2 YYREEE (reference sequence). The CDR3 is 17 residues long.